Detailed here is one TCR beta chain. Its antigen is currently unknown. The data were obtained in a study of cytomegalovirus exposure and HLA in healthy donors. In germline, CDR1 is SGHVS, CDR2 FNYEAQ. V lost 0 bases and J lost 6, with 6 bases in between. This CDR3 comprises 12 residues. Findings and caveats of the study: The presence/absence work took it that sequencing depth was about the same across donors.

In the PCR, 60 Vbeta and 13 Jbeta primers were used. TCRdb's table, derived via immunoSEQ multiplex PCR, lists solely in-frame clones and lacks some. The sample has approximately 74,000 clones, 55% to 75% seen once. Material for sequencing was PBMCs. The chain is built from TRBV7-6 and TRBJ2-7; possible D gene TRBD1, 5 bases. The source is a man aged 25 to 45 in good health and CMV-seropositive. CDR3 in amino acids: CASSLAGAEQYF. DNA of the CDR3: TGTGCCAGCAGCTTAGCAGGGGCCGAGCAGTACTTC. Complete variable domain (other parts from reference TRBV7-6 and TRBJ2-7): GAGVSQSPRYKVTKRGQDVALRCDPISGHVSLYWYRQALGQGPEFLTYFNYEAQQDKSGLPNDRFSAERPEGSISTLTIQRTEQRDSAMYRCASSLAGAEQYFGPGTRLTVT.